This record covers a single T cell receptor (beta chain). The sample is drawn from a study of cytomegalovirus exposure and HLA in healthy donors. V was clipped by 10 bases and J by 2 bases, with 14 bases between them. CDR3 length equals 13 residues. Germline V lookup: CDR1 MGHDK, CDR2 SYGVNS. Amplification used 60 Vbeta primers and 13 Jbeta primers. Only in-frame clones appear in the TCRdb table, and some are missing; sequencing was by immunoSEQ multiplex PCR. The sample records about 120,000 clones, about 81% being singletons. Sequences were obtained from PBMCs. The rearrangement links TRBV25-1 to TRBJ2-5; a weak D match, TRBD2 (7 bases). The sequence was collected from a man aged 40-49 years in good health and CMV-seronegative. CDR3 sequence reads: CATCEGGQETQYF. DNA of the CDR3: TGTGCCACCTGCGAGGGGGGGCAAGAGACCCAGTACTTC.